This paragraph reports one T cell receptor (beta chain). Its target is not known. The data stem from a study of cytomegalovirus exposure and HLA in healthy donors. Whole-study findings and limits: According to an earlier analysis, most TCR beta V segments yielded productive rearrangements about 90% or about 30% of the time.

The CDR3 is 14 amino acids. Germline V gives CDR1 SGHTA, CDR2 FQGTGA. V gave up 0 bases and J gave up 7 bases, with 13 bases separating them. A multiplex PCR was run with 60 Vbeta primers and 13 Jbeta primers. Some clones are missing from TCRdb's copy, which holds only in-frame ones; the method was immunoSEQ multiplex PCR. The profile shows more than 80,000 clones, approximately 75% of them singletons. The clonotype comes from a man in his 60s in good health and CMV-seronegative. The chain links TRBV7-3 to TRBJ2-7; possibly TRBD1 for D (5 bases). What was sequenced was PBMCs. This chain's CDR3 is CASSLTSGPWEQYF. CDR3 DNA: TGTGCCAGCAGCTTAACGTCAGGGCCGTGGGAGCAGTACTTC.